This T cell receptor beta chain was obtained from a study of beta chain features in type 1 diabetes. Germline V gives CDR1 SGDLS, CDR2 YYNGEE. This CDR3 is 15 amino acids long. With 3 bases removed from V and 2 bases from J, the gap between germline ends came to 12 bases. The whole isolated RNA underwent reverse transcription, so sequencing captured expressed TCRB transcripts. The table came from immunoSEQ multiplex PCR; TCRdb's copy has only in-frame clones and leaves some out. Of roughly 700,000 clones in the sample, 13% were seen once. A word on this clone: Antigen specificity is unknown.

Study-level points and caveats: Type 1 diabetes patients had TCRB CDR3s that were shorter (moderately but significantly so) in all four CD4+ subsets.

This chain joins TRBV9 and TRBJ2-4; no firm D call. The TCR sequence derives from a man between 18 and 35 years old with type 1 diabetes. Sequenced material: naive CD4+ T cells from blood. CDR3 sequence (DNA): TGTGCCAGCAGCGCGGACCCCGGGCCCAAAAACATTCAGTACTTC. Protein product: CASSADPGPKNIQYF.